Described below is a single T cell receptor (beta chain) sequence and its context. The antigen remains undetermined. This specimen belongs to a study of a mutant IDH1 vaccine in newly diagnosed glioma. Across the whole study: The start of vaccination came 4-6 weeks after radiotherapy alone, or with temozolomide cycles. Treated patients comprised about 60% males and 37.5% females, mean age approximately 42 years. Every participant had undergone radiotherapy, temozolomide, or both before, and most underwent both.

Some clones are missing from TCRdb's copy, which holds only in-frame ones; the method was immunoSEQ multiplex PCR. The repertoire holds about 36,000 clones, with 75% to 85% as singletons. Findings and limits, study-wide: Alterations occurring in top peripheral T cell clonotypes seemed unrelated to pseudoprogression.

The sample's time point: week 11, during vaccination. Doses of 300 ug of mutant IDH1 20-mer peptide were given with topical imiquimod. This CDR3 spans 13 amino acids. CDR1 and CDR2 from the germline V gene are SQVTM and ANQGSEA. V lost 4 bases to trimming and J lost 4 bases, with 13 bases between them. The chain uses TRBV29-1 and TRBJ2-5, with D unresolved. Sequenced here: peripheral blood mononuclear cells (PBMCs), sampled from a glioma patient whose treatment included an IDH1 peptide vaccine. The clonotype originates from a young woman with glioma. Some clones in this sample may be carry-over from other donors' samples. CDR3 residues: CSVGERESETQYF. The CDR3 bases are TGCAGCGTTGGAGAAAGGGAATCAGAGACCCAGTACTTC.